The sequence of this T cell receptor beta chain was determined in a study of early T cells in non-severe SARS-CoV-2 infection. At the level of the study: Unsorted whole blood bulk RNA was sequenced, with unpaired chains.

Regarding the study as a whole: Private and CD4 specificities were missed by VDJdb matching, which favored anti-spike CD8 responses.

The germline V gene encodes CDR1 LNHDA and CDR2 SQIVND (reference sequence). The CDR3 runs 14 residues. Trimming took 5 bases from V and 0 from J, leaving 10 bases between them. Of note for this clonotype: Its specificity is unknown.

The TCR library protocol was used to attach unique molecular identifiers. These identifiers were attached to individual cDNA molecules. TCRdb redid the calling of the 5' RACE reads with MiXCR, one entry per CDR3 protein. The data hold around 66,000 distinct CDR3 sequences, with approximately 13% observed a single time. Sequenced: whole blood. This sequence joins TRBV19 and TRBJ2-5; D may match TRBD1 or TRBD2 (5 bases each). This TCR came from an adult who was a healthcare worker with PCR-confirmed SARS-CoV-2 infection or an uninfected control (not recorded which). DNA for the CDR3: TGTGCCAGTAGTGCCCGGGGACACCAAGAGACCCAGTACTTC. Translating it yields CASSARGHQETQYF. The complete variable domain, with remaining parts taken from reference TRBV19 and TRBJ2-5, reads DGGITQSPKYLFRKEGQNVTLSCEQNLNHDAMYWYRQDPGQGLRLIYYSQIVNDFQKGDIAEGYSVSREKKESFPLTVTSAQKNPTAFYLCASSARGHQETQYFGPGTRLLVL.